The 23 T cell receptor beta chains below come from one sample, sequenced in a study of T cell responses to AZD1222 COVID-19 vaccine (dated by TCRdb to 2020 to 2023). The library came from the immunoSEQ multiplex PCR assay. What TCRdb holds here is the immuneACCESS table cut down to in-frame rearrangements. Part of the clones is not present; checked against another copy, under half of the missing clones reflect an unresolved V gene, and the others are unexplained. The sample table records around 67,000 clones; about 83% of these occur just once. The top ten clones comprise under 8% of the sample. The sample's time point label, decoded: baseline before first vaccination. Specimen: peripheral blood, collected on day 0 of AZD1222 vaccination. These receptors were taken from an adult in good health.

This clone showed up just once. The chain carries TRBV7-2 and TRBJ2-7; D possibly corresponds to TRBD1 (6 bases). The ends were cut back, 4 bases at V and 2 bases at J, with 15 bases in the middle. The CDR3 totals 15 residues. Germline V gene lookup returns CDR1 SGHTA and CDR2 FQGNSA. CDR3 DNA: TGTGCCAGCAGCTCGTGGACAGCCGTTACCTACGAGCAGTACTTC. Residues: CASSSWTAVTYEQYF.

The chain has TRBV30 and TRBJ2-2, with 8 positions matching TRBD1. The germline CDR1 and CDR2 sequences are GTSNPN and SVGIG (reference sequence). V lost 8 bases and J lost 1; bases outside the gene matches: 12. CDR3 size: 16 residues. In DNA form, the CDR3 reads TGTGCCGGACGAAAGACCGGGACAGGGAACACCGGGGAGCTGTTTTTT. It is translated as CAGRKTGTGNTGELFF.

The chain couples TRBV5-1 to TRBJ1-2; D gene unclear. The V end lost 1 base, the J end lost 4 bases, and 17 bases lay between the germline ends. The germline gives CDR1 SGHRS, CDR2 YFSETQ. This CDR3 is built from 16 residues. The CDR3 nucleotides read TGCGCCAGCAGCTTGTTGGGGAGGCACAGTTTCTATGGCTACACCTTC. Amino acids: CASSLLGRHSFYGYTF.

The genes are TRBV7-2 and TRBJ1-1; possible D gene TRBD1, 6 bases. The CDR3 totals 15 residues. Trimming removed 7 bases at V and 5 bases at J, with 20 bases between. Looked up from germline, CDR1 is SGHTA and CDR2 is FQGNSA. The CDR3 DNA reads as TGTGCCAGCACCCTATCCGGACAGCCTGGGACTGAAGCTTTCTTT. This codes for CASTLSGQPGTEAFF.

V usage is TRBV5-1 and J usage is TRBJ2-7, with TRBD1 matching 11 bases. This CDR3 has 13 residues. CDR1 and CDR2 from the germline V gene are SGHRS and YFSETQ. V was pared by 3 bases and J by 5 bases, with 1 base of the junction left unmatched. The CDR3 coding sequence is TGCGCCAGCAGCTGGGACAGGGGGGACGAGCAGTACTTC. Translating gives CASSWDRGDEQYF.

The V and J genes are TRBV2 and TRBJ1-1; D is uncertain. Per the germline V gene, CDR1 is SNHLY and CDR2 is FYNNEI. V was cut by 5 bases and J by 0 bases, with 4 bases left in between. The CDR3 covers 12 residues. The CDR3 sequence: CASSSMNTEAFF. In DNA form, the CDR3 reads TGTGCCAGCAGTTCGATGAACACTGAAGCTTTCTTT.

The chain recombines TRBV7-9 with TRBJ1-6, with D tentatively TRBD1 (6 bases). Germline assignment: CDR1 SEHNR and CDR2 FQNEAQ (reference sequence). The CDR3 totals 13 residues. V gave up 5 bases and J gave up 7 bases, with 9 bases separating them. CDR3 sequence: CASSRDTNSPLHF. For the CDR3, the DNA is TGTGCCAGCAGCCGGGACACGAATTCACCCCTCCACTTT.

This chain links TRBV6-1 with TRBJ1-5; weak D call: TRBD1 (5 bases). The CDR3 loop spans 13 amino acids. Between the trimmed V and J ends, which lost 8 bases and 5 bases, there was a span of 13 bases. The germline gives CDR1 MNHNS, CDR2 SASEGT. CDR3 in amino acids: CASAGSSHQPQHF. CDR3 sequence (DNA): TGTGCCAGCGCAGGGTCTTCTCATCAGCCCCAGCATTTT.

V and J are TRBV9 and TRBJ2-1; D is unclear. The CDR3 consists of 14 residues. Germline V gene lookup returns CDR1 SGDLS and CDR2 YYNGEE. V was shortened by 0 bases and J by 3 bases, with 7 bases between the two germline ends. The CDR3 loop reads CASSVDRDYNEQFF. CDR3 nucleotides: TGTGCCAGCAGCGTAGATAGGGACTACAATGAGCAGTTCTTC.

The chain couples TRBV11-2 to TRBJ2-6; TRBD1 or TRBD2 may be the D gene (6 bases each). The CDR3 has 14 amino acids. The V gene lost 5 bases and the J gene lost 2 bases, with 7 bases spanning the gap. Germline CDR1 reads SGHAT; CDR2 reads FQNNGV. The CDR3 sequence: CASSRGAGANVLTF. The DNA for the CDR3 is TGTGCCAGCAGCAGGGGGGCTGGGGCCAACGTCCTGACTTTC. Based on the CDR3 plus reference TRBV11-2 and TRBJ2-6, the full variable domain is EAGVAQSPRYKIIEKRQSVAFWCNPISGHATLYWYQQILGQGPKLLIQFQNNGVVDDSQLPKDRFSAERLKGVDSTLKIQPAKLEDSAVYLCASSRGAGANVLTFGAGSRLTVL.

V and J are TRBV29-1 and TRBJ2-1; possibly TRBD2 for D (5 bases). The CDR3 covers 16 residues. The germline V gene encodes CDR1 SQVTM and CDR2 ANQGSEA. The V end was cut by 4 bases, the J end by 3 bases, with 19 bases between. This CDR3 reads CSVVPAAVIFYNEQFF. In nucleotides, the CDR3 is TGCAGCGTTGTCCCAGCGGCCGTTATTTTCTACAATGAGCAGTTCTTC.

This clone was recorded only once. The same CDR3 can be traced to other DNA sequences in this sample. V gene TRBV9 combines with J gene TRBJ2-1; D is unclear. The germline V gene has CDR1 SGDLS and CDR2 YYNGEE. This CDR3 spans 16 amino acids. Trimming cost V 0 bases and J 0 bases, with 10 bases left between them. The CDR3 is CASSVVGFSSYNEQFF. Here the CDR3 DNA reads TGTGCCAGCAGCGTAGTCGGCTTCAGCTCCTACAATGAGCAGTTCTTC. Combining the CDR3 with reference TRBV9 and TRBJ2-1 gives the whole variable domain DSGVTQTPKHLITATGQRVTLRCSPRSGDLSVYWYQQSLDQGLQFLIQYYNGEERAKGNILERFSAQQFPDLHSELNLSSLELGDSALYFCASSVVGFSSYNEQFFGPGTRLTVL.

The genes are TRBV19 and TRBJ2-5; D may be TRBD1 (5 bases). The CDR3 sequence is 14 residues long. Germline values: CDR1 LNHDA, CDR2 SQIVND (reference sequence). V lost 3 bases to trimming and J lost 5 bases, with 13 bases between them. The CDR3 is CASSIWQGAETQYF. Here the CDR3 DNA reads TGTGCCAGTAGTATTTGGCAGGGTGCGGAGACCCAGTACTTC.

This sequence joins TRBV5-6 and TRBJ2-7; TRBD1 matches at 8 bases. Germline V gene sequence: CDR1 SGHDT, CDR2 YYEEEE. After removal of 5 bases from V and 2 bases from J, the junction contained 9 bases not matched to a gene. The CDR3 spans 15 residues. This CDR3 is CASSPTLRGPYEQYF. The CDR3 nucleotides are TGTGCCAGCAGTCCGACCCTCAGGGGGCCCTACGAGCAGTACTTC. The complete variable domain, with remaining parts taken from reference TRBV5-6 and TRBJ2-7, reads DAGVTQSPTHLIKTRGQQVTLRCSPKSGHDTVSWYQQALGQGPQFIFQYYEEEERQRGNFPDRFSGHQFPNYSSELNVNALLLGDSALYLCASSPTLRGPYEQYFGPGTRLTVT.

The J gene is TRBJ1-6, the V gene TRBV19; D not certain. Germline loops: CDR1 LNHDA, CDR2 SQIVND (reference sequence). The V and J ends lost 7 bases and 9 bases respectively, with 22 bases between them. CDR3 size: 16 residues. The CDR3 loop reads CASTPRRPGSGSPLHF. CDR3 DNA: TGTGCCAGTACCCCCCGGCGGCCGGGGTCAGGTTCACCCCTCCACTTT.

The CDR3 nucleotides are TGTGCCAGCAGTGATACGGTAGGAGAGGTAACAGATACGCAGTATTTT. It codes for CASSDTVGEVTDTQYF. The chain has TRBV2 and TRBJ2-3; no firm D call. Trimming shortened V by 3 bases and J by 3 bases, and 16 bases separated the two germline ends. The CDR3 runs 16 residues. The germline gives CDR1 SNHLY, CDR2 FYNNEI.

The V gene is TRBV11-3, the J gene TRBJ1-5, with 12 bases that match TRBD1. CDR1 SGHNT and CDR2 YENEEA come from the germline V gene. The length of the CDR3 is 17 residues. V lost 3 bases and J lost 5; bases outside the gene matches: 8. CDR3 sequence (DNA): TGTGCCAGCAGCTTGTCAACCGGGACAGGGGGCGATCAGCCCCAGCATTTT. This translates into CASSLSTGTGGDQPQHF.

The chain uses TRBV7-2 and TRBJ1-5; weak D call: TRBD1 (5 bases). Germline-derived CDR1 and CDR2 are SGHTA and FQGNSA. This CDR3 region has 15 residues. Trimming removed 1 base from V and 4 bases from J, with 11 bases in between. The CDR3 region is CASSLDGGRNQPQHF. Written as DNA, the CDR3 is TGTGCCAGCAGCTTAGATGGGGGAAGGAATCAGCCCCAGCATTTT.

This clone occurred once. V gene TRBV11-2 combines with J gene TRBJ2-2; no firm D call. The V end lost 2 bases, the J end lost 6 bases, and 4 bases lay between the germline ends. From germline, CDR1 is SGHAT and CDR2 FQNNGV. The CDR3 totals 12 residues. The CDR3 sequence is CASSLSAGELFF. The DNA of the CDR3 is TGTGCCAGCAGCTTATCCGCCGGGGAGCTGTTTTTT.

CDR3 loop: CASRLDSLYGYTF. The DNA of the CDR3 is TGTGCCAGCAGACTGGACAGTCTCTATGGCTACACCTTC. This sequence joins TRBV28 and TRBJ1-2; a weak D match, TRBD1 (6 bases). V was pared by 6 bases and J by 4 bases, with 12 bases between. This CDR3 spans 13 amino acids. In germline, CDR1 is MDHEN, CDR2 SYDVKM.

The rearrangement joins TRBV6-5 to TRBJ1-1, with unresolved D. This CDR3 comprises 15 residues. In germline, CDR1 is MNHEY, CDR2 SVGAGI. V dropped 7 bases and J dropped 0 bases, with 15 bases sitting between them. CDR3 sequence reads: CASIRGRSMNTEAFF. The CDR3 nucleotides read TGTGCCAGCATACGTGGACGGTCCATGAACACTGAAGCTTTCTTT.

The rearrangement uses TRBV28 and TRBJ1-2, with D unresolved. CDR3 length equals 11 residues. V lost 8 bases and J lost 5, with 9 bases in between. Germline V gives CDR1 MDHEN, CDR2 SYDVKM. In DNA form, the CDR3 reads TGTGCCAGCCGCTCAGTGTATGGCTACACCTTC. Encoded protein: CASRSVYGYTF.

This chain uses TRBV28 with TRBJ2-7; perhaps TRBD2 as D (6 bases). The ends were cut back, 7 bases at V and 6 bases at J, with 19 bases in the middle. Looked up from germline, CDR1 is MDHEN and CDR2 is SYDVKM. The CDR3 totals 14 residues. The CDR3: CASTTDIGTSEQYF. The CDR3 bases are TGTGCCAGCACCACGGACATAGGGACTTCCGAGCAGTACTTC.